The sequence of this T cell receptor (beta chain) was determined in a study of blood T cell repertoires in COVID-19. Some clones are missing from TCRdb's copy, which holds only in-frame ones; the method was immunoSEQ multiplex PCR. The table has approximately 300,000 clones, more than 90% seen once. The age range of participants was about 18 to 90 years, with residence in about two dozen US areas. Looked up from germline, CDR1 is PRHDT and CDR2 is FYEKMQ (reference sequence). The CDR3 spans 15 residues. The V and J ends lost 1 base and 5 bases respectively, with 9 bases between them. This TCR was recovered from a woman younger than 45 who had recovered from COVID-19. Material: PBMCs or T cells enriched from blood (not recorded which). The chain carries TRBV13 and TRBJ1-6, with D uncertain. CDR3 nucleotide sequence: TGTGCCAGCAGCTTAGTTCGGGGTGATAATTCACCCCTCCACTTT. This sequence encodes CASSLVRGDNSPLHF.